The 17 T cell receptor beta chains given below trace back to one sample, sequenced in a study of shared clonotypes between healthy human individuals (dated by TCRdb to 2020 to 2021). Library generation was performed with the immunoSEQ multiplex PCR assay. TCRdb obtained this table from immuneACCESS and retained in-frame rearrangements with V and J assigned. These tables miss some clones; where compared with another copy, unresolved V genes account for less than half of the shortfall, and the remainder is unexplained. Present in this sample are more than 2 million clones, approximately 94% of which were seen just once. The top ten clones comprise over 0.1% of the sample. The sample comprised naive CD4+ T cells sorted from blood. In light of the paper, this sample's cell subset or site label describes: CD45RA+ positively selected. The receptors were sampled from a man aged 18-30 years in good health.

A remark on this clone: Other nucleotide sequences from this sample produce the same CDR3. The CDR3 coding sequence is TGCAGCGTTGATCAGGGTAACACCGGGGAGCTGTTTTTT. As protein: CSVDQGNTGELFF. The chain recombines TRBV29-1 with TRBJ2-2, with D possibly being TRBD1 (5 bases). The germline V gene encodes CDR1 SQVTM and CDR2 ANQGSEA. The CDR3 spans 13 residues. With 3 bases removed from V and 2 bases from J, the gap between germline ends came to 7 bases.

The chain carries TRBV6-1 and TRBJ1-2, with a possible D match to TRBD1 (5 bases). This CDR3 region has 13 residues. CDR1 and CDR2 from the germline V gene are MNHNS and SASEGT. Trimming took off 3 bases at V and 4 bases at J, with 9 bases between the two ends. CDR3 bases: TGTGCCAGCAGTGATGGGGCCGGCTATGGCTACACCTTC. It codes for CASSDGAGYGYTF.

This clone was seen only once. This chain connects TRBV13 to TRBJ2-7; 12 nucleotides match TRBD1. CDR1 and CDR2 from the germline V gene are PRHDT and FYEKMQ (reference sequence). Unmatched junction bases numbered 5, after V lost 4 bases and J lost 4 bases. The CDR3 length is 15 residues. In nucleotides, the CDR3 is TGTGCCAGCAGCTCGGCGGGACAGGGGGCTTACGAGCAGTACTTC. This sequence encodes CASSSAGQGAYEQYF. Variable domain in full (rest from reference TRBV13 and TRBJ2-7): AAGVIQSPRHLIKEKRETATLKCYPIPRHDTVYWYQQGPGQDPQFLISFYEKMQSDKGSIPDRFSAQQFSDYHSELNMSSLELGDSALYFCASSSAGQGAYEQYFGPGTRLTVT.

The rearrangement uses TRBV19 and TRBJ2-5; 8 positions agree with TRBD1. The CDR3 covers 13 residues. Trimming removed 5 bases from V and 4 bases from J; junction bases left unmatched: 3. Germline CDR1 and CDR2: LNHDA and SQIVND (reference sequence). In DNA, the CDR3 is TGTGCCAGTAGTTCAGGGGGCTCAGAGACCCAGTACTTC. Translating gives CASSSGGSETQYF.

The chain links TRBV18 to TRBJ2-6; D gene unclear. This CDR3 comprises 15 residues. Trimming removed 6 bases at V and 0 bases at J, with 9 bases between. The germline V gene has CDR1 KGHSH and CDR2 LQKENI. The DNA for the CDR3 is TGTGCCAGCTCGCCTACAGACTCTGGGGCCAACGTCCTGACTTTC. Amino acid sequence: CASSPTDSGANVLTF. Together with reference TRBV18 and TRBJ2-6, the CDR3 gives the full variable domain: NAGVMQNPRHLVRRRGQEARLRCSPMKGHSHVYWYRQLPEEGLKFMVYLQKENIIDESGMPKERFSAEFPKEGPSILRIQQVVRGDSAAYFCASSPTDSGANVLTFGAGSRLTVL.

The chain carries TRBV10-2 and TRBJ2-2; maybe TRBD1 (7 bases). The CDR3 length is 15 residues. Germline loops: CDR1 WSHSY, CDR2 SAAADI. Between the trimmed V and J ends, which lost 2 bases and 4 bases, there was a span of 11 bases. As DNA, the CDR3 is TGCGCCAGCAGTGAGCAGGGGGGTGGCACCGGGGAGCTGTTTTTT. Its protein is CASSEQGGGTGELFF.

The chain combines TRBV19 with TRBJ2-7, with D tentatively TRBD1 or TRBD2 (6 bases each). Germline V gene sequence: CDR1 LNHDA, CDR2 SQIVND (reference sequence). V dropped 6 bases and J dropped 3 bases, with 15 bases sitting between them. This CDR3 region has 14 residues. The CDR3, as DNA: TGTGCCAGTAGGGCCGGGGGCGCAAACTACGAGCAGTACTTC. This encodes CASRAGGANYEQYF.

This chain links TRBV6-1 with TRBJ2-2; the match to TRBD1 covers 7 bases. CDR3 size: 19 residues. After removal of 4 bases from V and 5 bases from J, the junction contained 19 bases not matched to a gene. Germline V gene data show CDR1 as MNHNS and CDR2 as SASEGT. In DNA form, the CDR3 reads TGTGCCAGCAGTGGCATCCCTATCAGACAGGGTTTAAGAACCGGGGAGCTGTTTTTT. It codes for CASSGIPIRQGLRTGELFF.

V is TRBV5-1 and J is TRBJ2-7; the D gene could be TRBD1 or TRBD2 (5 bases each). The CDR3 extends over 15 amino acids. The V end was cut by 0 bases, the J end by 3 bases, with 13 bases between. Per germline, CDR1 SGHRS and CDR2 YFSETQ. This CDR3 reads CASSLVQGPLYEQYF. The CDR3 nucleotides read TGCGCCAGCAGCTTGGTTCAGGGACCCCTCTACGAGCAGTACTTC.

The chain employs TRBV7-8 and TRBJ1-3, with D possibly matching TRBD1 (5 bases). The CDR3 spans 16 residues. Germline V gene lookup returns CDR1 SGHVS and CDR2 FQNEAQ. Trimming took 1 base from V and 4 from J, leaving 14 bases between them. The CDR3 sequence is CASSLGGEFEGNTIYF. CDR3 DNA: TGTGCCAGCAGCTTAGGAGGGGAATTCGAAGGAAACACCATATATTTT.

The chain uses TRBV19 and TRBJ1-5; tentative D call: TRBD1 (5 bases). The CDR3 sequence is 14 residues long. V was trimmed by 5 bases and J by 3 bases, leaving 11 bases between them. The germline V gene has CDR1 LNHDA and CDR2 SQIVND (reference sequence). The CDR3 DNA follows: TGTGCCAGTAGTGGGGCAGGGATCAATCAGCCCCAGCATTTT. It specifies CASSGAGINQPQHF.

The chain couples TRBV5-1 to TRBJ1-3; D gene uncertain. V lost 2 bases and J lost 0, with 9 bases in between. Germline CDR1 reads SGHRS; CDR2 reads YFSETQ. This CDR3 comprises 15 residues. CDR3 bases: TGCGCCAGCAGCTTTAGTACTCACTCTGGAAACACCATATATTTT. It encodes CASSFSTHSGNTIYF.

To note about this clone: The sample has other DNA sequences that encode this CDR3 too. The chain joins TRBV6-5 to TRBJ2-3, with D perhaps matching TRBD1 (5 bases). V lost 4 bases and J 3 bases, leaving 8 bases between the germline ends. The CDR3 consists of 13 residues. Germline V gene sequence: CDR1 MNHEY, CDR2 SVGAGI. CDR3 in amino acids: CASSFPGTDTQYF. CDR3 nucleotides: TGTGCCAGCAGTTTCCCAGGGACAGATACGCAGTATTTT.

This clone occurred once. The rearrangement joins TRBV28 to TRBJ1-6; the D gene is possibly TRBD1 (6 bases). CDR1 is MDHEN and CDR2 is SYDVKM in the germline V gene. The germline V and J ends were trimmed by 8 bases and 2 bases, with 16 bases remaining between them. The CDR3 extends over 16 amino acids. The CDR3: CASLGGPLAYNSPLHF. The CDR3 coding sequence is TGTGCCAGCCTCGGGGGGCCGTTGGCCTATAATTCACCCCTCCACTTT. The full variable domain, its missing parts supplied by reference TRBV28 and TRBJ1-6, is DVKVTQSSRYLVKRTGEKVFLECVQDMDHENMFWYRQDPGLGLRLIYFSYDVKMKEKGDIPEGYSVSREKKERFSLILESASTNQTSMYLCASLGGPLAYNSPLHFGNGTRLTVT.

This clone was seen once. The rearrangement uses TRBV5-1 and TRBJ2-5, with 8 bases aligning to TRBD2. The CDR3 length is 16 residues. In germline, CDR1 is SGHRS, CDR2 YFSETQ. Losses at the gene ends were 4 bases for V and 1 base for J; bases not matched to a gene: 9. In DNA, the CDR3 is TGCGCCAGCAGCCCGTTCCGCGGGGGGAGCCAAGAGACCCAGTACTTC. It encodes CASSPFRGGSQETQYF.

The V and J genes are TRBV18 and TRBJ1-4; no reliable D call. Germline values: CDR1 KGHSH, CDR2 LQKENI. The V end lost 3 bases, the J end lost 7 bases, and 9 bases lay between the germline ends. The CDR3 sequence is 13 residues long. The CDR3 sequence is CASSPNTSEKLFF. CDR3 DNA sequence: TGTGCCAGCTCACCCAATACGAGTGAAAAACTGTTTTTT.

The J gene is TRBJ1-6, the V gene TRBV28, with D perhaps TRBD1 (5 bases). V dropped 4 bases and J dropped 9 bases, with 19 bases sitting between them. CDR3 size: 16 residues. Germline V gene lookup returns CDR1 MDHEN and CDR2 SYDVKM. CDR3 protein: CASSSPRGREGSPLHF. The CDR3 bases are TGTGCCAGCAGTTCGCCCCGGGGCAGGGAGGGTTCACCCCTCCACTTT.